This entry lists 29 T cell receptor beta chains sequenced from one sample in a study of identical twins. TCRdb recomputed calls from the 5' RACE reads with MiXCR, one row per CDR3 protein. The table records approximately 1.8 million distinct CDR3 sequences, 25% to 35% of them present only once. Sequencing used cord blood. These receptors all come from a newborn girl in good health.

The V gene is TRBV20-1, the J gene TRBJ2-1; the D is unclear. Germline assignment: CDR1 DFQATT and CDR2 SNEGSKA (reference sequence). Trimming pared 0 bases from V and 6 bases from J, leaving 12 bases between. The CDR3 consists of 14 residues. This CDR3 reads CSARDSNRPNEQFF. The CDR3 DNA is TGCAGTGCTAGAGATTCGAACAGACCCAATGAGCAGTTCTTC.

This clonotype was seen a few times. This chain joins TRBV20-1 and TRBJ1-1; perhaps TRBD1 as D (5 bases). The CDR3 covers 15 residues. Germline V gene sequence: CDR1 DFQATT, CDR2 SNEGSKA (reference sequence). The V and J ends lost 0 bases and 0 bases respectively, with 11 bases between them. The CDR3 DNA sequence: TGCAGTGCTAGAGATTTCGCCAGGGTGAACACTGAAGCTTTCTTT. Protein: CSARDFARVNTEAFF.

A few counts support this clonotype. This rearrangement joins TRBV20-1 to TRBJ1-5; 7 nucleotides align to TRBD1. This CDR3 is built from 18 residues. Germline V gene lookup returns CDR1 DFQATT and CDR2 SNEGSKA (reference sequence). V trimming: 0 bases; J trimming: 1 base; junction bases outside the gene matches: 12. The CDR3 sequence is CSAREPGQHRMSNQPQHF. CDR3 DNA: TGCAGTGCTAGAGAGCCGGGACAGCACCGTATGAGCAATCAGCCCCAGCATTTT.

The chain joins TRBV3-1 to TRBJ2-1; TRBD2 agrees at 7 bases. V lost 2 bases, J lost 7 bases, and 8 bases stayed unmatched. This CDR3 contains 15 residues. Looked up from germline, CDR1 is LGHDT and CDR2 is YNNKEL (reference sequence). As DNA, the CDR3 is TGTGCCAGCAGCCAAAATGGACTAGTCCTGAATGAGCAGTTCTTC. Its translation is CASSQNGLVLNEQFF.

This clonotype was recorded a few times. The rearrangement joins TRBV19 to TRBJ2-5; D is possibly TRBD1 (5 bases). Trimming took 5 bases from V and 4 from J, leaving 11 bases between them. This CDR3 has 13 amino acids. Germline CDR1 LNHDA, CDR2 SQIVND (reference sequence). CDR3 sequence (DNA): TGTGCCAGTAGTGCCCCCACAGGAGAGACCCAGTACTTC. Amino acid sequence: CASSAPTGETQYF.

This clonotype turned up a few times. This sequence joins TRBV6-2 or TRBV6-3 and TRBJ2-7; possibly TRBD2 for D (5 bases). Germline V gives CDR1 MNHEY, CDR2 SVGEGT. The CDR3 spans 14 residues. V dropped 4 bases and J dropped 0 bases, with 10 bases sitting between them. DNA for the CDR3: TGTGCCAGCAGTTTCGTAAGCGGCTCCTACGAGCAGTACTTC. It codes for CASSFVSGSYEQYF.

This clonotype was seen only a few times. CDR3 loop: CATTSTKTYEQYF. DNA for the CDR3: TGTGCCACCACCTCGACAAAAACCTACGAGCAGTACTTC. The chain uses TRBV7-9 and TRBJ2-7; D remains unclear. The germline V gene encodes CDR1 SEHNR and CDR2 FQNEAQ (reference sequence). The CDR3 has 13 residues. Trimming took 10 bases from V and 2 from J, leaving 15 bases between them.

The chain has TRBV7-8 and TRBJ2-7; 11 bases align to TRBD1. CDR1 is SGHVS and CDR2 is FQNEAQ in the germline V gene. CDR3 length: 15 residues. Trimming at V came to 5 bases and at J to 3 bases, leaving 6 bases not matched to a gene. This chain's CDR3 is CASSLRDRGFYEQYF. The CDR3, as DNA: TGTGCCAGCAGCCTCCGGGACAGGGGGTTCTACGAGCAGTACTTC.

This chain joins TRBV20-1 and TRBJ2-7, with 12 positions matching TRBD2. V lost 2 bases and J lost 2; bases outside the gene matches: 4. This CDR3 has 15 residues. CDR1 and CDR2 from the germline V gene are DFQATT and SNEGSKA (reference sequence). The CDR3 protein is CSARPRLAGAYEQYF. CDR3 coding DNA: TGCAGTGCTAGACCGCGACTAGCGGGAGCCTACGAGCAGTACTTC.

The gene calls are TRBV20-1 and TRBJ2-3; the D gene could be TRBD1 or TRBD2 (5 bases each). Germline assignment: CDR1 DFQATT and CDR2 SNEGSKA (reference sequence). Trimming shortened V by 1 base and J by 7 bases, and 15 bases separated the two germline ends. The CDR3 runs to 14 residues. The CDR3 here is CSARGWGTDNTQYF. CDR3 DNA: TGCAGTGCTAGAGGGTGGGGGACCGACAATACGCAGTATTTT.

The chain recombines TRBV6-6 with TRBJ2-7, with D maybe TRBD2 (6 bases). The V gene lost 1 base and the J gene lost 5 bases, with 12 bases spanning the gap. The germline V gene encodes CDR1 MNHNY and CDR2 SVGAGI (reference sequence). CDR3 length equals 14 residues. The CDR3 DNA follows: TGTGCCAGCAGTTACTTTGGAGGGAGGAACGAGCAGTACTTC. It specifies CASSYFGGRNEQYF.

This clonotype was observed a handful of times. The V gene is TRBV4-2, the J gene TRBJ2-7; D uncertain. V lost 1 base and J 0 bases, leaving 10 bases between the germline ends. The CDR3 spans 15 residues. Germline lookup yields CDR1 LGHNA and CDR2 YNFKEQ. CDR3 sequence reads: CASSQVRSGSYEQYF. CDR3 DNA sequence: TGTGCCAGCAGCCAAGTCCGGTCGGGCTCCTACGAGCAGTACTTC.

This clonotype has only a few counts. The genes are TRBV10-3 and TRBJ2-3; 7 bases are a match to TRBD2. The J segment lost 4 bases and the V segment lost 8 bases, leaving 12 bases of the junction unmatched. This CDR3 region has 15 residues. CDR1 and CDR2 (germline): ENHRY, SYGVKD. The CDR3 DNA sequence: TGTGCCATCCGTTTTGGGGAGCGGGGATCAGATACGCAGTATTTT. Amino acid sequence: CAIRFGERGSDTQYF.

The chain joins TRBV7-9 to TRBJ2-1; D is unresolved. The CDR3 runs to 15 residues. Looked up from germline, CDR1 is SEHNR and CDR2 is FQNEAQ (reference sequence). The V gene lost 7 bases and the J gene lost 4 bases, with 17 bases spanning the gap. This CDR3 is CASIRPGLYYNEQFF. The DNA for the CDR3 is TGTGCCAGCATAAGACCGGGCCTCTATTACAATGAGCAGTTCTTC.

The chain recombines TRBV7-9 with TRBJ1-1, with unresolved D. This CDR3 contains 15 residues. V lost 7 bases and J 2 bases, leaving 17 bases between the germline ends. CDR1 is SEHNR and CDR2 is FQNEAQ in the germline V gene (reference sequence). The CDR3 nucleotides are TGTGCCAGCACCTCGGATTGGTCGGGCAACACTGAAGCTTTCTTT. It translates to CASTSDWSGNTEAFF.

In this sample, this clonotype turned up a few times. The chain couples TRBV4-1 to TRBJ1-1, with a weak D call TRBD1 (6 bases). V was clipped by 3 bases and J by 1 base, with 9 bases between them. CDR1 and CDR2 from the germline V gene are MGHRA and YSYEKL. This CDR3 spans 14 amino acids. In DNA, the CDR3 is TGCGCCAGCAGCCACAAGGACAGGAACACTGAAGCTTTCTTT. Protein: CASSHKDRNTEAFF.

The chain is built from TRBV20-1 and TRBJ2-1, with 7 bases identical to TRBD1. The CDR3 contains 13 residues. J gave up 6 bases and V 3 bases, and 5 bases lay outside the gene matches. Looked up from germline, CDR1 is DFQATT and CDR2 is SNEGSKA (reference sequence). This CDR3 reads CSARGTGVNEQFF. The CDR3 nucleotides read TGCAGTGCTAGGGGAACAGGGGTCAATGAGCAGTTCTTC.

V usage is TRBV6-5 and J usage is TRBJ1-2; maybe TRBD1 (6 bases). The CDR3 length is 15 residues. V dropped 0 bases and J dropped 4 bases, with 12 bases sitting between them. Germline V gives CDR1 MNHEY, CDR2 SVGAGI. The CDR3 loop reads CASSYSSRGAYGYTF. The CDR3 coding sequence is TGTGCCAGCAGTTACTCCTCCAGGGGTGCCTATGGCTACACCTTC.

About this clonotype: A single base separates this from a much larger clone, so it may be a read error. J is TRBJ2-7 and V is TRBV24-1, with 7 bases that match TRBD1. This CDR3 region has 15 residues. The trim removed 4 bases at V and 3 bases at J, leaving 8 bases unmatched. Germline V gene sequence: CDR1 KGHDR, CDR2 SFDVKD. The DNA for the CDR3 is TGTGCCACCAGTGACGGGACAGAGGGCTTCTACGAGCAGTACTTC. It is translated as CATSDGTEGFYEQYF.

The rearrangement uses TRBV10-3 and TRBJ2-3; a weak D match, TRBD1 (5 bases). The ends were cut back, 6 bases at V and 0 bases at J, with 7 bases in the middle. Germline V gene data show CDR1 as ENHRY and CDR2 as SYGVKD. There are 13 residues in the CDR3. This CDR3 reads CAIRSGSTDTQYF. Here the CDR3 DNA reads TGTGCCATCAGATCAGGGAGCACAGATACGCAGTATTTT.

The V and J genes are TRBV7-8 and TRBJ2-5; TRBD2 matches at 11 bases. The CDR3 has 17 residues. Germline V gene data show CDR1 as SGHVS and CDR2 as FQNEAQ. Trimming took 5 bases from V and 11 from J; bases not matched to a gene: 19. In DNA, the CDR3 is TGTGCCAGCAGCCCCCGACTAGCGGGAATTTTGGGCAATGAGCAGTACTTC. Translation gives CASSPRLAGILGNEQYF.

The chain joins TRBV10-3 to TRBJ2-3; 9 bases line up with TRBD2. V shed 6 bases and J 3 bases; nucleotides not matched to a gene: 4. This CDR3 has 14 residues. Germline CDR1 and CDR2: ENHRY and SYGVKD. CDR3 loop: CAIRSAGGTDTQYF. The CDR3 nucleotides are TGTGCCATCAGGTCAGCGGGGGGAACAGATACGCAGTATTTT.

This clonotype was seen repeatedly, ten times or more. This chain links TRBV5-1 with TRBJ2-3; no reliable D call. The CDR3 extends over 15 amino acids. Deletions cut 0 bases from V and 0 bases from J, with 8 bases between. Germline-derived CDR1 and CDR2 are SGHRS and YFSETQ. The CDR3 nucleotides are TGCGCCAGCAGCTTGGACGGGTCTAGCACAGATACGCAGTATTTT. Translating it yields CASSLDGSSTDTQYF.

This chain connects TRBV3-1 to TRBJ2-5; D unclear. The CDR3 totals 15 residues. Between the trimmed V and J ends, which lost 0 bases and 1 base, there was a span of 9 bases. CDR1 and CDR2 from the germline V gene are LGHDT and YNNKEL (reference sequence). CDR3 DNA: TGTGCCAGCAGCCAAGATCTCTCGATCCAAGAGACCCAGTACTTC. This codes for CASSQDLSIQETQYF.

The table lists this clonotype with a count of one. Given a much more abundant clone one base away, this may be a read error. The gene calls are TRBV29-1 and TRBJ2-5; TRBD1 might be the D (5 bases). The CDR3 consists of 13 residues. V lost 2 bases and J 11 bases, leaving 18 bases between the germline ends. Germline V lookup: CDR1 SQVTM, CDR2 ANQGSEA. The CDR3 here is CSVERGPNNEQYF. The CDR3 DNA reads TGCAGCGTTGAAAGGGGTCCGAACAATGAGCAGTACTTC.

The V gene is TRBV19, the J gene TRBJ1-5; no clear D gene. This CDR3 contains 13 residues. CDR1 is LNHDA and CDR2 is SQIVND in the germline V gene (reference sequence). Trimming took off 3 bases at V and 7 bases at J, with 10 bases between the two ends. The CDR3 DNA follows: TGTGCCAGTAGTATGTTGGGAACCCAGCCCCAGCATTTT. Amino acids: CASSMLGTQPQHF.

The chain carries TRBV25-1 and TRBJ1-2; D unresolved. CDR3 size: 13 residues. The V gene's germline CDR1 is MGHDK and CDR2 SYGVNS. V lost 3 bases and J 4 bases, leaving 9 bases between the germline ends. The CDR3 here is CASSDAATYGYTF. In nucleotides, the CDR3 is TGTGCCAGCAGTGATGCGGCTACCTATGGCTACACCTTC.

A word on this clonotype: Being one base from a much bigger clone, this may be a read error. The rearrangement joins TRBV5-1 to TRBJ2-5; D not resolved. In germline, CDR1 is SGHRS, CDR2 YFSETQ. V lost 0 bases and J 11 bases, leaving 14 bases between the germline ends. CDR3 length: 13 amino acids. This CDR3 reads CASSLVGNNEQYF. The CDR3 DNA sequence: TGCGCCAGCAGCTTGGTAGGGAACAATGAGCAGTACTTC.

This clonotype was counted between two and nine times. The chain combines TRBV12-3 or TRBV12-4 with TRBJ2-4; D may match TRBD1 or TRBD2 (6 bases each). The CDR3 loop spans 16 amino acids. V lost 3 bases and J 1 base, leaving 13 bases between the germline ends. Written as DNA, the CDR3 is TGTGCCAGCAGTTTGGTAGGGGGGTCGGCCAAAAACATTCAGTACTTC. Its protein product is CASSLVGGSAKNIQYF.